What follows are 15 T cell receptor beta chains derived from one specimen sequenced in a study of T cells in Graves' hyperthyroidism and ophthalmopathy. Amplified TCR beta CDR3 regions derived from RNA transcripts. During a first-round RT-PCR of the TCR CDR3, the HTBI primer set was used. Via MiXCR, TCRdb re-called the multiplex PCR reads, giving one row per CDR3 protein. The sample lists about 610,000 distinct CDR3 sequences; about 43% were seen once. Material: peripheral blood or thyroid tissue (not recorded which). The receptors were gathered from a woman aged 18 to 35 with Graves' hyperthyroidism.

The rearrangement joins TRBV29-1 to TRBJ2-5, with a weak D call TRBD2 (6 bases). This CDR3 contains 13 residues. Germline V gene lookup returns CDR1 SQVTM and CDR2 ANQGSEA. Trimming cost V 8 bases and J 4 bases, with 17 bases left between them. The DNA for the CDR3 is TGCAGCCAAGATCTGGGAGGCCCAGAGACCCAGTACTTC. Protein: CSQDLGGPETQYF.

This clonotype was recorded many times. This chain uses TRBV4-2 with TRBJ1-1; D gene uncertain. Deletions cut 3 bases from V and 6 bases from J, with 17 bases between. Per germline, CDR1 LGHNA and CDR2 YNFKEQ. The CDR3 spans 15 residues. The CDR3 sequence is CASSHEGTLMSEAFF. CDR3 bases: TGTGCCAGCAGCCATGAAGGTACTTTGATGTCTGAAGCTTTCTTT.

V is TRBV2 and J is TRBJ2-2; 7 bases agree with TRBD1. CDR3 size: 14 residues. V trimming: 7 bases; J trimming: 1 base; junction bases outside the gene matches: 3. CDR1 SNHLY and CDR2 FYNNEI come from the germline V gene. The CDR3 loop is CASIGTENTGELFF. The CDR3 nucleotides read TGTGCCAGCATAGGGACAGAGAACACCGGGGAGCTGTTTTTT.

The count of this clonotype is one. The CDR3 DNA reads TGCAGCGTTTCCCCCCAAGCGGGAGCGGTCAGTGAGCAGTTCTTC. Protein: CSVSPQAGAVSEQFF. The gene calls are TRBV29-1 and TRBJ2-1; 8 bases match TRBD2. CDR3 length equals 15 residues. In germline, CDR1 is SQVTM, CDR2 ANQGSEA. V dropped 5 bases and J dropped 9; count of bases not matched to a gene: 15.

This clonotype was observed a single time. The J gene is TRBJ1-2, the V gene TRBV11-2, with a possible D match to TRBD1 (6 bases). CDR3 size: 14 residues. Germline CDR1 and CDR2: SGHAT and FQNNGV. Trimming shortened V by 7 bases and J by 5 bases, and 17 bases separated the two germline ends. CDR3 nucleotide sequence: TGTGCCAGCACCCGGTGGGGGCAGACTTATGGCTACACCTTC. Protein: CASTRWGQTYGYTF.

This chain connects TRBV12-3 or TRBV12-4 to TRBJ2-7; either TRBD1 or TRBD2 may supply D (6 bases each). The V end was cut by 2 bases, the J end by 6 bases, with 8 bases between. The CDR3 spans 12 residues. The CDR3 DNA follows: TGTGCCAGCAGTTTAAGGGGGGTCGAGCAGTACTTC. It encodes CASSLRGVEQYF.

V and J are TRBV29-1 and TRBJ1-5, with 7 positions matching TRBD1. This CDR3 spans 13 amino acids. Germline V gene lookup returns CDR1 SQVTM and CDR2 ANQGSEA. DNA for the CDR3: TGCAGTCCCCCAGGGGGAGGCAATCAGCCCCAGCATTTT. Encoded protein: CSPPGGGNQPQHF.

J is TRBJ2-5 and V is TRBV24-1, with a tentative D call TRBD1 (7 bases). Between the trimmed V and J ends, which lost 5 bases and 5 bases, there was a span of 20 bases. The CDR3 is 16 amino acids. CDR1 KGHDR and CDR2 SFDVKD come from the germline V gene. The CDR3, as DNA: TGTGCCACCAGTGCTAGAGATACAGGGGACTGGGAGACCCAGTACTTC. Encoded protein: CATSARDTGDWETQYF.

J is TRBJ1-1 and V is TRBV20-1, with D hard to call. The CDR3 spans 15 residues. V lost 0 bases to trimming and J lost 4 bases, with 15 bases between them. Germline V gene data show CDR1 as DFQATT and CDR2 as SNEGSKA (reference sequence). CDR3 sequence (DNA): TGCAGTGCTAGAGATAGCCAGGCGCCTGGCACTGAAGCTTTCTTT. Its translation is CSARDSQAPGTEAFF.

The rearrangement uses TRBV2 and TRBJ1-4; possible D gene TRBD1, 5 bases. Trimming removed 2 bases from V and 6 bases from J, with 10 bases in between. The CDR3 is 14 amino acids. CDR1 is SNHLY and CDR2 is FYNNEI in the germline V gene. CDR3 DNA: TGTGCCAGCAGTGAATGGGACGGTGATGAAAAACTGTTTTTT. This gives the protein CASSEWDGDEKLFF.

Many counts were recorded for this clonotype. The chain couples TRBV5-1 to TRBJ1-3; 7 positions match TRBD1. Germline V gene lookup returns CDR1 SGHRS and CDR2 YFSETQ. V shed 2 bases and J 2 bases; nucleotides not matched to a gene: 1. CDR3 length: 14 amino acids. Here the CDR3 reads CASSFDRAGNTIYF. The DNA for the CDR3 is TGCGCCAGCAGCTTTGACAGGGCTGGAAACACCATATATTTT.

Comment on this clonotype: One end of the junction fails to match germline, which may point to a read error. The chain is built from TRBV24-1 and TRBJ2-3, with a tentative D call TRBD1 (6 bases). The CDR3 is 14 residues long. CDR1 is KGHDR, CDR2 SFDVKD, per germline. CDR3 region: CATSDYQGSDAQYF. The CDR3 DNA follows: TGTGCCACCAGTGATTACCAGGGGTCAGATGCGCAGTATTTT.

This clonotype has a count of ten or more. This chain joins TRBV20-1 and TRBJ1-2; D may be TRBD1 (5 bases). The V end lost 3 bases, the J end lost 10 bases, and 18 bases lay between the germline ends. The length of the CDR3 is 13 residues. Germline CDR1 and CDR2: DFQATT and SNEGSKA (reference sequence). The CDR3 DNA follows: TGCAGTGCTAGCCGTGACAGCCCGTCCTCCTACACCTTC. This codes for CSASRDSPSSYTF.

The chain combines TRBV5-4 with TRBJ1-5; 9 bases map to TRBD1. Germline V CDR1 and CDR2: SGHNT, YYREEE (reference sequence). V was pared by 4 bases and J by 0 bases, with 5 bases of the junction left unmatched. CDR3 length: 16 residues. CDR3 in amino acids: CASSVGQGYSNQPQHF. CDR3 nucleotides: TGTGCCAGCAGCGTGGGACAGGGATATAGCAATCAGCCCCAGCATTTT.

The rearrangement links TRBV19 to TRBJ2-6; D perhaps matches TRBD1 (5 bases). Germline CDR1 is LNHDA and CDR2 is SQIVND (reference sequence). The CDR3 spans 14 residues. The ends were cut back, 8 bases at V and 3 bases at J, with 11 bases in the middle. DNA of the CDR3: TGTGCCAGTGCAGGGTCGGATGGGGCCAACGTCCTGACTTTC. It yields the protein CASAGSDGANVLTF.